This TCR beta chain comes out of a study of cytomegalovirus exposure and HLA in healthy donors. Primers: 60 Vbeta forward and 13 Jbeta reverse. Sequencing was performed with immunoSEQ multiplex PCR; in TCRdb, only in-frame clones are kept and a portion is missing. This sample yields some 140,000 clones, of which 65% to 85% are seen a single time; about 1.5% belongs to the top ten. Remarks on this clone: Its antigen is undetermined.

Broader study findings: In a later analysis, about 17,000 TCR beta sequences were associated with HLA alleles at 0.05 false discovery rate. Common viral pathogens were later found to be apparently linked to several of the most significant clusters.

This CDR3 has 15 residues. The germline V gene encodes CDR1 SQVTM and CDR2 ANQGSEA. V dropped 1 base and J dropped 3; count of bases not matched to a gene: 7. The TCR originated in a woman in her late teens or twenties in good health and CMV-seronegative. The sequencing input was PBMCs. This chain connects TRBV29-1 to TRBJ1-2, with 8 bases aligning to TRBD1. The CDR3 sequence: CSVEGARGRDYGYTF. In nucleotides, the CDR3 is TGCAGCGTTGAAGGGGCCAGGGGGCGCGACTATGGCTACACCTTC.